The 16 T cell receptor beta chains presented below share a single source sample, sequenced in a study of control samples from healthy donors and cancer patients. Using immunoSEQ multiplex PCR, the repertoire was profiled, and TCRdb retains in-frame clones only, with some absent. The repertoire holds approximately 120,000 clones, with around 94% as singletons. Input material: PBMCs. The receptors originated from a man older than 75 with head and neck cancer.

The chain employs TRBV3-1 (or the pseudogene TRBV3-2) and TRBJ1-5; 7 bases agree with TRBD1. The CDR3 length is 13 residues. The V and J ends lost 10 bases and 6 bases, in that order; junction bases with no gene match: 9. Germline V gives CDR1 LGHDT, CDR2 YNNKEL (reference sequence). Here the CDR3 DNA reads TGTGCCACGGCAAGGGGGCTTGGTCAGCCCCAGCATTTT. Translating it yields CATARGLGQPQHF.

V and J are TRBV7-9 and TRBJ1-1; D gene ambiguous. The CDR3 extends over 13 amino acids. V lost 1 base and J lost 3, with 6 bases in between. The V gene's germline CDR1 is SEHNR and CDR2 FQNEAQ (reference sequence). The CDR3 DNA reads as TGTGCCAGCAGCTTAGGGTCGGACACTGAAGCTTTCTTT. Its protein product is CASSLGSDTEAFF.

V is TRBV27 and J is TRBJ2-7; 7 nucleotides line up with TRBD1. Trimming at V came to 2 bases and at J to 5 bases, leaving 3 bases not matched to a gene. Per the germline V gene, CDR1 is MNHEY and CDR2 is SMNVEV (reference sequence). This CDR3 comprises 13 residues. In DNA, the CDR3 is TGTGCCAGCAGTTTAAGACAGGGTGACGAGCAGTACTTC. Translating it yields CASSLRQGDEQYF.

As for this clone: Different DNA sequences within this sample yield the same CDR3. This chain joins TRBV5-1 and TRBJ1-5; no reliable D call. Germline V gives CDR1 SGHRS, CDR2 YFSETQ. The CDR3 runs 13 residues. V lost 2 bases, J lost 4 bases, and 7 bases lay in between. The CDR3, as DNA: TGCGCCAGCAGCTTTGACTCTAATCAGCCCCAGCATTTT. This codes for CASSFDSNQPQHF.

The J gene is TRBJ1-2, the V gene TRBV4-2; tentatively, D is TRBD1 (5 bases). Trimming shortened V by 4 bases and J by 1 base, and 31 bases separated the two germline ends. The CDR3 loop spans 21 amino acids. CDR1 is LGHNA, CDR2 YNFKEQ, per germline. The CDR3, as DNA: TGTGCCAGCAGCCTTGTGACTGGTCGGCAGGGAGGTAACGGTCGTAACTATGGCTACACCTTC. This encodes CASSLVTGRQGGNGRNYGYTF.

The chain combines TRBV24-1 with TRBJ2-5; possibly TRBD1 for D (6 bases). Germline V CDR1 and CDR2: KGHDR, SFDVKD. V lost 7 bases to trimming and J lost 10 bases, with 15 bases between them. CDR3 length: 12 residues. CDR3 DNA sequence: TGTGCCACCAGAAACAGGGCAGGGGTCCAGTACTTC. Protein product: CATRNRAGVQYF.

The chain has TRBV5-6 and TRBJ1-2; 9 bases are a match to TRBD1. Germline trimming cut 1 base from V and 4 bases from J; bases unmatched to any gene: 2. This CDR3 contains 14 residues. Germline V gene data show CDR1 as SGHDT and CDR2 as YYEEEE. The CDR3 protein is CASSLRGQGYGYTF. The DNA for the CDR3 is TGTGCCAGCAGCTTGAGGGGACAGGGCTATGGCTACACCTTC.

The V gene is TRBV6-1, the J gene TRBJ1-4, with a weak D call TRBD1 (5 bases). The CDR3 runs 15 residues. Germline V CDR1 and CDR2: MNHNS, SASEGT. V lost 2 bases and J 5 bases, leaving 12 bases between the germline ends. The CDR3 nucleotides read TGTGCCAGCAGTGAAAGGGGAGAACCGAATGAAAAACTGTTTTTT. Amino acid sequence: CASSERGEPNEKLFF.

A remark on this clone: Other nucleotide sequences from this sample produce the same CDR3. The genes are TRBV9 and TRBJ2-7; D may be TRBD1 or TRBD2 (5 bases each). Trimming removed 0 bases from V and 0 bases from J, with 7 bases in between. The CDR3 is 14 amino acids. The V gene's germline CDR1 is SGDLS and CDR2 YYNGEE. CDR3 sequence reads: CASSVGGSSYEQYF. In nucleotides, the CDR3 is TGTGCCAGCAGCGTAGGGGGGAGCTCCTACGAGCAGTACTTC. The variable domain in full, completed from reference TRBV9 and TRBJ2-7, reads DSGVTQTPKHLITATGQRVTLRCSPRSGDLSVYWYQQSLDQGLQFLIQYYNGEERAKGNILERFSAQQFPDLHSELNLSSLELGDSALYFCASSVGGSSYEQYFGPGTRLTVT.

The CDR3 here is CASSLAQGADGELFF. The CDR3 region has the DNA TGTGCCAGCAGCTTAGCACAGGGGGCCGACGGGGAGCTGTTTTTT. This chain connects TRBV7-9 to TRBJ2-2, with 9 nucleotides matching TRBD1. The germline V gene has CDR1 SEHNR and CDR2 FQNEAQ (reference sequence). CDR3 size: 15 residues. V lost 0 bases to trimming and J lost 7 bases; unmatched junction nucleotides: 3.

The chain has TRBV2 and TRBJ2-3; D unclear. Germline values: CDR1 SNHLY, CDR2 FYNNEI. V shed 3 bases and J shed 3 bases, with 7 bases lying between them. This CDR3 has 13 residues. CDR3 protein: CASSEERTDTQYF. CDR3 in DNA: TGTGCCAGCAGTGAGGAAAGAACAGATACGCAGTATTTT.

This clone came up a few times. J is TRBJ2-4 and V is TRBV7-2, with TRBD2 as a possible D gene (6 bases). The CDR3 extends over 19 amino acids. Trimming cost V 6 bases and J 0 bases, with 24 bases left between them. CDR1 and CDR2 (germline): SGHTA, FQGNSA. CDR3 bases: TGTGCCAGCAGTGGGACGGTTAGCGGTGGAATATTAGCCAAAAACATTCAGTACTTC. Translation: CASSGTVSGGILAKNIQYF.

This chain links TRBV6-2 or TRBV6-3 with TRBJ2-4, with 15 bases aligning to TRBD2. The trim removed 2 bases at V and 1 base at J, leaving 9 bases unmatched. The germline CDR1 and CDR2 sequences are MNHEY and SVGEGT. This CDR3 comprises 20 residues. The CDR3: CASSYPRTSGRAVAKNIQYF. The CDR3 nucleotides are TGTGCCAGCAGTTACCCCCGGACTAGCGGGAGGGCAGTTGCCAAAAACATTCAGTACTTC.

This clone was seen only once. The chain uses TRBV19 and TRBJ1-1, with 8 bases identical to TRBD1. Per the germline V gene, CDR1 is LNHDA and CDR2 is SQIVND (reference sequence). CDR3 length: 15 amino acids. The ends lost 5 bases at V and 4 bases at J; junction bases unmatched: 9. CDR3 region: CASSLNRDRTTEAFF. The DNA for the CDR3 is TGTGCCAGTAGTCTTAACCGGGACAGGACCACTGAAGCTTTCTTT.

The CDR3 nucleotides read TGCGCCAGCAGCTTGGGAGGGGGCGAGCAGTACTTC. Translation gives CASSLGGGEQYF. This chain joins TRBV5-1 and TRBJ2-7, with a possible D match to TRBD1 (6 bases). Trimming shortened V by 0 bases and J by 6 bases, and 7 bases separated the two germline ends. The CDR3 is made up of 12 amino acids. Germline V CDR1 and CDR2: SGHRS, YFSETQ.

This clone came up once. The chain couples TRBV2 to TRBJ2-7; D is perhaps TRBD2 (6 bases). V dropped 5 bases and J dropped 6 bases, with 11 bases sitting between them. Germline CDR1 SNHLY, CDR2 FYNNEI. This CDR3 is 12 amino acids long. In nucleotides, the CDR3 is TGTGCCAGCAGTTTGACAGCGGGCGAGCAGTACTTC. Amino acid sequence: CASSLTAGEQYF. The whole variable domain, filled in from reference TRBV2 and TRBJ2-7, reads EPEVTQTPSHQVTQMGQEVILRCVPISNHLYFYWYRQILGQKVEFLVSFYNNEISEKSEIFDDQFSVERPDGSNFTLKIRSTKLEDSAMYFCASSLTAGEQYFGPGTRLTVT.